This is a list of T cell receptor beta chains from one sample in a study of T cell responses to AZD1222 COVID-19 vaccine. Repertoires were generated with immunoSEQ multiplex PCR, while TCRdb's copy carries only in-frame clones and drops some. The sample has 120,000 or so clones, around 94% seen once; the top ten hold approximately 1.7%. The sequences come from peripheral blood, collected on day 0 of AZD1222 vaccination. The receptors shown here come from an adult in good health. Each CDR3 is given with its conserved first and last residue. Clone size is given for some rows only: seen once, a few or many times, or a class if the clone is expanded.

v_gene,abundance,j_gene,CDR3aa
TRBV11-3,NA,TRBJ1-5,CASSFPGQGWQPQHF
TRBV7-9,NA,TRBJ2-5,CASSAGAGVEETQYF
TRBV10-2,NA,TRBJ2-2,CASKYGTGTGELFF
TRBV2,NA,TRBJ2-1,CASSQQVAITQQFF
TRBV9,NA,TRBJ1-1,CASSRVDTEAFF
TRBV7-2,NA,TRBJ2-3,CASSLEGTSRRGTQYF
TRBV6-6,NA,TRBJ2-7,CASSLPSGEQYF
TRBV4-3,NA,TRBJ1-2,CASSQEWRGRDGYTF
TRBV6-1,NA,TRBJ2-2,CASSDQQGAGTGELFF
TRBV7-9,NA,TRBJ1-2,CASSNIQVGGRHYGYTF
TRBV7-2,NA,TRBJ1-6,CASSSGQSNSPLHF
TRBV25-1,NA,TRBJ1-1,CASSRGRNTEAFF
TRBV10-3,once,TRBJ1-2,CAISEDKNSISNYGYTF
TRBV19,NA,TRBJ2-7,CASSPGTSPADYYEQYF
TRBV5-4,NA,TRBJ1-2,CASSLEGQYGYTF
TRBV27,NA,TRBJ1-3,CASSSLHSGNTIYF
TRBV9,once,TRBJ2-3,CASSVGPSTDTQYF
TRBV7-9,NA,TRBJ1-2,CASSWEGFYGYTF
TRBV9,NA,TRBJ2-2,CASSVTSGGNTGELFF
TRBV11-3,NA,TRBJ2-1,CASSLGRYNEQFF
TRBV2,NA,TRBJ1-1,CASMPGHLNTEAFF
TRBV7-9,NA,TRBJ2-1,CASTFAFRVVRSYNEQFF
TRBV6-5,NA,TRBJ1-4,CASETVRTNEKLFF
TRBV11-2,NA,TRBJ1-6,CASSLGQGPGSPLHF
TRBV18,NA,TRBJ2-2,CASSPPGQGVTGELFF